This T cell receptor (beta chain) was observed in a study of healthy donors' naive CD4 and CD8 T cells. Study observations and caveats: Negatively charged CDR3s marked CD8+ lineage; positively charged CDR3s marked CD4+ lineage.

This clonotype was detected only once. What it recognizes is unknown. At one end, the junction sequence differs from germline, possibly due to a read error. Each TCR library used 500 ng of total RNA and a linear amplification protocol. TCRdb fed the reads into MiXCR, producing one record per CDR3 protein. The data contain approximately 180,000 distinct CDR3 sequences, 65% to 75% of them singletons. Germline V CDR1 and CDR2: SQVTM, ANQGSEA. The CDR3 has 11 amino acids. V is TRBV29-1 and J is TRBJ1-1; TRBD1 might be the D (6 bases). Sequencing was carried out using naive CD4+ and CD8+ T cells sorted from blood, pooled from several donors. This receptor was taken from a pool of human donors in good health; the sample pools cells from several healthy donors. The CDR3 is CSVEVMTGRGF. The DNA of the CDR3 is TGCAGCGTTGAAGTTATGACAGGCAGAGGGTTT.